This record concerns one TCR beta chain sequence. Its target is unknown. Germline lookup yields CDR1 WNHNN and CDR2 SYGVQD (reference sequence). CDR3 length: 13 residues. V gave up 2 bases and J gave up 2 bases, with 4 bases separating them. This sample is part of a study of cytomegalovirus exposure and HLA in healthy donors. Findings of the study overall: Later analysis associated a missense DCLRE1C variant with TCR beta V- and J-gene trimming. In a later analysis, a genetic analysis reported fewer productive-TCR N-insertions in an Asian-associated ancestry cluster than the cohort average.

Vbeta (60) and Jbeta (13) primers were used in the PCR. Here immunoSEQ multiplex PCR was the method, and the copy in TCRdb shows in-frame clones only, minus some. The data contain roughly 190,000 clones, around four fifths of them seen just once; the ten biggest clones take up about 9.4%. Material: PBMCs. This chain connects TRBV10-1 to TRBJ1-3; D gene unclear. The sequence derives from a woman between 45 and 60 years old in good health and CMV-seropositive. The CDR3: CASSEQTGNTIYF. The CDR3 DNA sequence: TGCGCCAGCAGTGAGCAGACTGGAAACACCATATATTTT.